The sequence of this T cell receptor beta chain was determined in a study of a mutant IDH1 vaccine in newly diagnosed glioma. Study in general: In some groups vaccination began 4-6 weeks post-radiotherapy; others received it with temozolomide. It was radiotherapy, temozolomide, or both that patients received previously, with most receiving both. Study-level findings and limits: Apparently unrelated to pseudoprogression were changes in the top peripheral T cell clonotypes.

Time point meaning: week 47, end of study. Every vaccine dose comprised 300 ug of mutant IDH1 20-mer peptide plus topical imiquimod. The patients received vaccinations eight times, in weeks 1, 3, 5, 7, 11, 15, 19 and 23. About this clone: What it binds is not known.

The CDR3 length is 16 residues. The germline CDR1 and CDR2 sequences are LNHDA and SQIVND (reference sequence). The V end lost 5 bases, the J end lost 0 bases, and 17 bases lay between the germline ends. Some clones are missing from TCRdb's copy, which holds only in-frame ones; the method was immunoSEQ multiplex PCR. The sample comprises tens of thousands of clones, roughly 82% of which are singletons, and over 15% rests with the top ten. The sequence derives from a man between 18 and 29 years old with glioma. Some clones in this sample may be carry-over from other donors' samples. The chain joins TRBV19 to TRBJ2-7, with a tentative D call TRBD2 (7 bases). This specimen was PBMCs, taken from a glioma patient whose treatment included an IDH1 peptide vaccine. The CDR3 DNA is TGTGCCAGTAGTCCAGGGGAGGGGAAAGGCTCCTACGAGCAGTACTTC. It translates to CASSPGEGKGSYEQYF.